These 24 T cell receptor beta chains were sequenced from one sample in a study of blood T cell repertoires in COVID-19. The data were produced by immunoSEQ multiplex PCR, yet TCRdb's version contains in-frame clones alone and is incomplete. Seen here are around 290,000 clones, roughly 90% observed once, and the top ten hold around 13%. Sample: peripheral blood. All receptors come from a woman in her seventies with COVID-19, enrolled during active disease.

The chain carries TRBV10-2 and TRBJ2-3; the D gene is possibly TRBD1 (6 bases). Germline V gene lookup returns CDR1 WSHSY and CDR2 SAAADI. The ends were cut back, 4 bases at V and 0 bases at J, with 11 bases in the middle. The length of the CDR3 is 15 residues. Here the CDR3 reads CASSASGASTDTQYF. In DNA form, the CDR3 reads TGCGCCAGCAGTGCCTCAGGGGCTAGCACAGATACGCAGTATTTT.

A few counts support this clone. V and J are TRBV4-3 and TRBJ2-1, with 11 bases fitting TRBD2. Germline assignment: CDR1 LGHNA and CDR2 YSLEER. The CDR3 is 15 amino acids. Trimming cost V 4 bases and J 7 bases; bases outside gene matches: 6. CDR3 amino acids: CASSPWLAGGNEQFF. The CDR3 DNA is TGCGCCAGCAGCCCCTGGCTAGCGGGGGGAAATGAGCAGTTCTTC.

The chain links TRBV24-1 to TRBJ2-7, with TRBD1 matching 10 bases. Germline values: CDR1 KGHDR, CDR2 SFDVKD. The V segment lost 3 bases and the J segment 6 bases; nucleotides outside the gene matches: 7. The CDR3 runs to 15 residues. CDR3 sequence reads: CATSDPRQGAPEQYF. As DNA, the CDR3 is TGTGCCACCAGTGATCCGCGACAGGGGGCTCCCGAGCAGTACTTC.

V gene TRBV7-6 combines with J gene TRBJ1-1, with 10 bases lining up with TRBD1. Trimming at V came to 4 bases and at J to 1 base, leaving 3 bases not matched to a gene. Germline CDR1 reads SGHVS; CDR2 reads FNYEAQ. The CDR3 consists of 15 residues. This CDR3 reads CASSSGQGQNTEAFF. CDR3 in DNA: TGTGCCAGCAGCTCGGGACAGGGGCAGAACACTGAAGCTTTCTTT.

The V call is TRBV19, the J call TRBJ2-5, with 7 bases that match TRBD2. The CDR3 has 13 residues. Germline loops: CDR1 LNHDA, CDR2 SQIVND (reference sequence). After removal of 0 bases from V and 5 bases from J, the junction contained 0 bases not matched to a gene. Here the CDR3 DNA reads TGTGCCAGTAGTATAGATAGCGGGGAGACCCAGTACTTC. It yields the protein CASSIDSGETQYF.

This clone has only one observation. J is TRBJ2-2 and V is TRBV27, with 9 bases aligning to TRBD1. The CDR3 extends over 17 amino acids. Unmatched junction bases numbered 12, after V lost 6 bases and J lost 4 bases. Germline CDR1 MNHEY, CDR2 SMNVEV (reference sequence). Here the CDR3 reads CASSLSGQGSSTGELFF. The CDR3 DNA follows: TGTGCCAGCAGCCTCTCGGGACAGGGTTCATCCACCGGGGAGCTGTTTTTT.

The DNA of the CDR3 is TGTGCCAACTGGGACAGGGCCTACGAGCAGTACTTC. Translating it yields CANWDRAYEQYF. This chain links TRBV10-3 with TRBJ2-7; 9 bases are a match to TRBD1. The CDR3 loop spans 12 amino acids. Germline V gene lookup returns CDR1 ENHRY and CDR2 SYGVKD. With 10 bases clipped from V and 2 bases from J, the junction kept 3 bases outside the gene matches.

The rearrangement links TRBV6-6 to TRBJ1-1; maybe TRBD1 (6 bases). The CDR3 loop spans 14 amino acids. Germline V gene lookup returns CDR1 MNHNY and CDR2 SVGAGI (reference sequence). The germline V and J ends were trimmed by 7 bases and 4 bases, with 16 bases remaining between them. CDR3 sequence reads: CASTITGWATEAFF. CDR3 sequence (DNA): TGTGCCAGCACGATCACAGGGTGGGCCACTGAAGCTTTCTTT.

The chain links TRBV9 to TRBJ2-3; TRBD2 matches at 7 bases. V trimming: 3 bases; J trimming: 4 bases; junction bases outside the gene matches: 5. This CDR3 contains 14 residues. Germline V gene sequence: CDR1 SGDLS, CDR2 YYNGEE. In DNA form, the CDR3 reads TGTGCCAGCAGCGCGCGGGGGATCCCAGATACGCAGTATTTT. Its translation: CASSARGIPDTQYF.

The CDR3 loop is CASSQDRGGYTQYF. The CDR3 region has the DNA TGCGCCAGCAGCCAAGATAGAGGAGGATATACGCAGTATTTT. This sequence joins TRBV4-1 and TRBJ2-3, with D maybe TRBD2 (5 bases). Between the trimmed V and J ends, which lost 0 bases and 7 bases, there was a span of 11 bases. CDR1 and CDR2 (germline): MGHRA, YSYEKL. CDR3 length: 14 amino acids.

The rearrangement uses TRBV7-2 and TRBJ1-2; 7 bases map to TRBD1. V lost 5 bases to trimming and J lost 7 bases; unmatched junction nucleotides: 10. CDR3 length: 14 residues. From germline, CDR1 is SGHTA and CDR2 FQGNSA. This CDR3 reads CASSPRTGSFGYTF. The CDR3 DNA follows: TGTGCCAGCAGCCCCCGGACAGGAAGTTTTGGCTACACCTTC.

The chain combines TRBV4-3 with TRBJ1-2, with 9 bases fitting TRBD1. The CDR3 consists of 16 residues. CDR1 and CDR2 from the germline V gene are LGHNA and YSLEER. The V and J ends lost 0 bases and 1 base, in that order; junction bases with no gene match: 3. The CDR3 DNA sequence: TGCGCCAGCAGCCAAGAGGACAGGGGATATAACTATGGCTACACCTTC. Residues: CASSQEDRGYNYGYTF.

The rearrangement links TRBV15 to TRBJ1-1; perhaps TRBD1 as D (5 bases). The germline gives CDR1 LNHNV, CDR2 YYDKDF (reference sequence). The ends were cut back, 1 base at V and 0 bases at J, with 6 bases in the middle. The CDR3 spans 14 residues. Here the CDR3 DNA reads TGTGCCACCAGCAGAGGGGGGGTGAACACTGAAGCTTTCTTT. This gives the protein CATSRGGVNTEAFF.

The chain is built from TRBV5-4 and TRBJ1-4; D is unresolved. The V gene's germline CDR1 is SGHNT and CDR2 YYREEE (reference sequence). With 0 bases removed from V and 8 bases from J, the gap between germline ends came to 20 bases. The CDR3 is 17 amino acids. CDR3 DNA sequence: TGTGCCAGCAGCTTGGGAGAAACGAGTTCCTCGCGGGAAAAACTGTTTTTT. It is translated as CASSLGETSSSREKLFF.

The DNA of the CDR3 is TGCGCCAGCAGCTTGACAGGGAATCCCGAAGCTTTCTTT. Its translation is CASSLTGNPEAFF. This chain uses TRBV5-1 with TRBJ1-1, with D possibly matching TRBD1 (6 bases). Per germline, CDR1 SGHRS and CDR2 YFSETQ. V dropped 1 base and J dropped 8 bases, with 12 bases sitting between them. The CDR3 has 13 residues.

CDR3 protein: CATGQVRGYTF. CDR3 sequence (DNA): TGTGCCACTGGACAGGTCCGAGGCTACACCTTC. The genes are TRBV10-3 and TRBJ1-2, with 7 bases identical to TRBD1. The germline gives CDR1 ENHRY, CDR2 SYGVKD. V lost 10 bases and J lost 8; bases outside the gene matches: 7. CDR3 size: 11 residues.

The V and J genes are TRBV28 and TRBJ2-2; 10 positions agree with TRBD1. The CDR3 totals 16 residues. Germline V gene lookup returns CDR1 MDHEN and CDR2 SYDVKM. Trimming cost V 7 bases and J 6 bases; bases outside gene matches: 11. CDR3 nucleotides: TGTGCCAGCACCCACCTTGTTGGACAGGGGGCCGGGGAGCTGTTTTTT. Residues: CASTHLVGQGAGELFF.

This chain joins TRBV24-1 and TRBJ2-7, with 7 bases lining up with TRBD1. The CDR3 is 14 residues long. The germline CDR1 and CDR2 sequences are KGHDR and SFDVKD. Trimming cost V 3 bases and J 5 bases; bases outside gene matches: 6. The CDR3: CATSDATGNHEQYF. In nucleotides, the CDR3 is TGTGCCACCAGTGATGCGACAGGGAATCACGAGCAGTACTTC.

DNA for the CDR3: TGTGCCAGCAGCCAGCTACAGGGGGCATCCGAGCAGTACTTC. Translation: CASSQLQGASEQYF. The chain employs TRBV3-1 (or the pseudogene TRBV3-2) and TRBJ2-7, with TRBD1 matching over 9 bases. This CDR3 is built from 14 residues. Trimming cost V 3 bases and J 6 bases; bases outside gene matches: 6. Germline CDR1 and CDR2: LGHDT and YNNKEL (reference sequence).

The sample holds one count of this clone. The chain carries TRBV18 and TRBJ1-1; tentative D call: TRBD1 (5 bases). The CDR3 covers 15 residues. The V end was cut by 1 base, the J end by 4 bases, with 13 bases between. Germline-derived CDR1 and CDR2 are KGHSH and LQKENI. In DNA form, the CDR3 reads TGTGCCAGCTCACCACTTCAGGGCTCGGGCACTGAAGCTTTCTTT. It translates to CASSPLQGSGTEAFF.

V usage is TRBV10-3 and J usage is TRBJ1-3, with 9 bases that match TRBD1. The J segment lost 7 bases and the V segment lost 3 bases, leaving 10 bases of the junction unmatched. There are 16 residues in the CDR3. Germline loops: CDR1 ENHRY, CDR2 SYGVKD. The CDR3 DNA reads TGTGCCATCAGTGACCTCACAGGACAGGGGAGGAACACCATATATTTT. Encoded protein: CAISDLTGQGRNTIYF.

The V and J genes are TRBV6-1 and TRBJ2-7; TRBD1 matches at 7 bases. The germline V gene has CDR1 MNHNS and CDR2 SASEGT. This CDR3 region has 14 residues. The J segment lost 3 bases and the V segment lost 5 bases, leaving 7 bases of the junction unmatched. CDR3 DNA sequence: TGTGCCAGCAGTAAGGGACAGAGCTACTACGAGCAGTACTTC. Encoded protein: CASSKGQSYYEQYF.

The V gene is TRBV2, the J gene TRBJ1-1; tentative D call: TRBD1 (6 bases). This CDR3 has 14 residues. With 2 bases removed from V and 5 bases from J, the gap between germline ends came to 12 bases. Germline values: CDR1 SNHLY, CDR2 FYNNEI. As DNA, the CDR3 is TGTGCCAGCAGTGAAAAACAGGGAAGGACTGAAGCTTTCTTT. Translating gives CASSEKQGRTEAFF.

The CDR3 coding sequence is TGTGCCAGCAGCCGGGGGTCCACTGAAGCTTTCTTT. It encodes CASSRGSTEAFF. The chain has TRBV11-3 and TRBJ1-1; TRBD1 is a possible D gene (5 bases). Germline assignment: CDR1 SGHNT and CDR2 YENEEA. V was pared by 5 bases and J by 4 bases, with 8 bases between. CDR3 size: 12 residues.